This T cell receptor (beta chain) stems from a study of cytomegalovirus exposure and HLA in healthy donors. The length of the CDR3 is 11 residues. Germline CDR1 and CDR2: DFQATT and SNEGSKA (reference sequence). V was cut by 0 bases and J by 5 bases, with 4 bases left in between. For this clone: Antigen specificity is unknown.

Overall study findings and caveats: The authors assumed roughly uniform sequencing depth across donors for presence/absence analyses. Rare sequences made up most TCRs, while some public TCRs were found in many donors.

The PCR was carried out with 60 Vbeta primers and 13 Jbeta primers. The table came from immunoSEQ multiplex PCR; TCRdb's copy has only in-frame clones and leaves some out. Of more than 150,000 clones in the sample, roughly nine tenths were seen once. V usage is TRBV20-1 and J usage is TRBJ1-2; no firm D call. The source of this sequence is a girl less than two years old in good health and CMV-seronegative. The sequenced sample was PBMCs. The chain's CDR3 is CSARDSYGYTF. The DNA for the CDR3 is TGCAGTGCTAGAGACAGTTATGGCTACACCTTC.